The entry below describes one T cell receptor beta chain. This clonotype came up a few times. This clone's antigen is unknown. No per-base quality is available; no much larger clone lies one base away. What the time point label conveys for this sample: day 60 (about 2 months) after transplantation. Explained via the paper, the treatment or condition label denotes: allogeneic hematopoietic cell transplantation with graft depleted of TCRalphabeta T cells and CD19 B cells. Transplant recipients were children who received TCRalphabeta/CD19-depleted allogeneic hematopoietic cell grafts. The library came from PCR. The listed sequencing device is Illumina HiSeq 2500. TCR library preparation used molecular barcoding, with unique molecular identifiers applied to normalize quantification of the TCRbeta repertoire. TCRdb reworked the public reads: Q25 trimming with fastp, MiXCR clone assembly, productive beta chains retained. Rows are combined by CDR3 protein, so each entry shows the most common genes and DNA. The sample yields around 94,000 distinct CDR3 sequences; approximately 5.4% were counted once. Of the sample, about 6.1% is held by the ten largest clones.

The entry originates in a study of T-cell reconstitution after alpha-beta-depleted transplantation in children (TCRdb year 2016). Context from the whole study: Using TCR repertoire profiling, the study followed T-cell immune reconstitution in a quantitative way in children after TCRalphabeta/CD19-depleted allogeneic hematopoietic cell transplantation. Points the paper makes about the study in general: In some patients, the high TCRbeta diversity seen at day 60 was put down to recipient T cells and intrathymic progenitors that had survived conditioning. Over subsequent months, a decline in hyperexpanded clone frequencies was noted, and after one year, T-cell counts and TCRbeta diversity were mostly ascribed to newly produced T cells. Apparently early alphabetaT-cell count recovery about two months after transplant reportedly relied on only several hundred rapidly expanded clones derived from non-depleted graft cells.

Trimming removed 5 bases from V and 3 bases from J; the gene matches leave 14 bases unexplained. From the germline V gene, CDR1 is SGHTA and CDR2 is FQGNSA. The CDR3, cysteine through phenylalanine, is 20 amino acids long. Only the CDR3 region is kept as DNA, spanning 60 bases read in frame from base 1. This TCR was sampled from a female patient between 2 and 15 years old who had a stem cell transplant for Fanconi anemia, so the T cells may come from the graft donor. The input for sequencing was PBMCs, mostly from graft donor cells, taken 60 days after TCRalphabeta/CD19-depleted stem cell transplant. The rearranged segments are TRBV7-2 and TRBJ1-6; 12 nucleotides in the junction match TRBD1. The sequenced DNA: TGTGCCAGCAGCATGGGACCGGGACAGGGGGCATACTTCTATAATTCACCCCTCCACTTT. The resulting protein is CASSMGPGQGAYFYNSPLHF.